Included here is one T cell receptor (beta chain) sequence, with context. Measured with immunoSEQ multiplex PCR; TCRdb has only the in-frame clones, and not every one. The sample includes some 660,000 clones, around 87% seen only once; the top ten take roughly 0.0086%. This sample stems from a study of shared T cell receptors in the human thymus. This same sample was also taken into another study, of human thymus T cells. This second report adds: The source of the thymus tissue was resections taken during corrective heart surgery. Thymic and blood repertoires appeared to show biased V and J gene usage.

The TCR was taken from a boy in the first two years of life with a congenital heart defect. Specimen: thymocytes.

The CDR3 region has the DNA TGTGCCAGCAGCTTAAGCCTAGCGGGGACCGGGGAGCTGTTTTTT. This translates into CASSLSLAGTGELFF. The chain couples TRBV7-3 to TRBJ2-2, with 9 bases lining up with TRBD2. Germline V lookup: CDR1 SGHTA, CDR2 FQGTGA. The CDR3 covers 15 residues. J gave up 5 bases and V 1 base, and 2 bases lay outside the gene matches.